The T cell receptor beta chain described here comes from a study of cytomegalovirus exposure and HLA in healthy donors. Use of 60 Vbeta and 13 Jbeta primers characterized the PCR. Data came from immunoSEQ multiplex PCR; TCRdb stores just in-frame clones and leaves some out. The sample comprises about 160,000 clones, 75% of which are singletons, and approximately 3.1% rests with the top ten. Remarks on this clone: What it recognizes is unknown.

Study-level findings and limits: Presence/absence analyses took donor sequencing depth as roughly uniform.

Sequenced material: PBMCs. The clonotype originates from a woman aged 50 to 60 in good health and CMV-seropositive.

The CDR3 bases are TGCGCCAGCAGCATCTCTCGGACAGGGGGCGGTTCTAACTATGGCTACACCTTC. It is translated as CASSISRTGGGSNYGYTF. The V call is TRBV5-1, the J call TRBJ1-2; TRBD1 aligns across 11 bases. The CDR3 has 18 amino acids. Germline V gene lookup returns CDR1 SGHRS and CDR2 YFSETQ. J gave up 0 bases and V 4 bases, and 11 bases lay outside the gene matches.